The T cell receptor beta chain described here comes from a study of CD8+ T cells in alopecia areata. Germline CDR1 is SGHDN and CDR2 is FVKESK. The CDR3 extends over 14 amino acids. V lost 0 bases and J 8 bases, leaving 12 bases between the germline ends. This clone was observed a handful of times. Its antigen is undetermined. Treatment in this sample: oral pan-JAK inhibitor, 5-10 mg twice daily. Whole-study findings and limits: Scalp clonality and expanded CD8+ clones among the top 100 were significantly decreased by tofacitinib. Against the mouse data, patients shared TCRs less clearly, possibly for HLA reasons. Tofacitinib did not eliminate many expanded lesional clones from scalp or blood. An increase in clonality over normal scalp was evident in lesional scalp, especially alopecia totalis/universalis.

Extracted from the samples, RNA was reverse transcribed into cDNA to serve as the sequencing template. The assay was immunoSEQ multiplex PCR, and TCRdb's table has in-frame clones only and misses some. The table records about 270,000 clones, 60% of them present only once. V and J are TRBV14 and TRBJ2-3, with a tentative D call TRBD2 (5 bases). The sequence came from a human donor with alopecia areata. Specimen: CD4+ T cells sorted from blood, collected around week 54, from a patient treated with tofacitinib. CDR3 sequence: CASSQDLGIGTQYF. The CDR3 DNA is TGTGCCAGCAGCCAAGATCTCGGGATCGGTACGCAGTATTTT.